Listed here is a single T cell receptor (beta chain). Its antigen is still unknown. CDR1 MGHRA and CDR2 YSYEKL come from the germline V gene. V was shortened by 0 bases and J by 4 bases, with 11 bases between the two germline ends. CDR3 size: 15 residues. 60 Vbeta and 13 Jbeta primers were used in PCR. The table came from immunoSEQ multiplex PCR; TCRdb's copy has only in-frame clones and leaves some out. Of 150,000 to 200,000 clones in the sample, more than 85% were seen once. The data were obtained in a study of cytomegalovirus exposure and HLA in healthy donors. The study's findings and limits: Productive status was seen about 90% or about 30% of the time for most TCR beta V segments in an earlier analysis. Information on immune exposure was restricted to one variable (CMV serostatus). From TCR beta sequences, most subjects' HLA-A and HLA-B alleles were reportedly predicted accurately.

Sequencing was carried out using PBMCs. This chain uses TRBV4-1 with TRBJ2-3; D is perhaps TRBD1 (6 bases). The sequence was collected from a woman in her late teens or twenties in good health and CMV-seronegative. In DNA form, the CDR3 reads TGCGCCAGCAGCCAAGATGGCAGGGGACCAGATACGCAGTATTTT. Its translation: CASSQDGRGPDTQYF.